One sample yielded the 27 T cell receptor beta chains listed below, sequenced in a study of read filtering for tumor transcriptome and immune sequencing. The library was built from about 400 ng RNA with molecular barcoded adaptors for alpha/delta and beta/gamma chains. TCRdb redid the calling of the reads with MiXCR, one entry per CDR3 protein. The sample carries about 86,000 distinct CDR3 sequences, over 9% recorded once. Sequenced material: a population of CD138-negative cells sorted from bone marrow. These receptors were collected from a donor over 35 with multiple myeloma.

This clonotype has a count of ten or more. This rearrangement joins TRBV28 to TRBJ1-5, with D uncertain. The CDR3 sequence is 12 residues long. Deletions cut 4 bases from V and 7 bases from J, with 8 bases between. The germline V gene has CDR1 MDHEN and CDR2 SYDVKM. The chain's CDR3 is CASSSVAQPQHF. CDR3 sequence (DNA): TGTGCCAGCAGTTCGGTTGCGCAGCCCCAGCATTTT.

Comment on this clonotype: This clone may be a read error of a much larger clone one base away. V gene TRBV2 combines with J gene TRBJ2-3; no reliable D call. The CDR3 extends over 13 amino acids. In germline, CDR1 is SNHLY, CDR2 FYNNEI. The CDR3 sequence: CASSPGSTDTRYF. The CDR3 DNA follows: TGTGCCAGCAGTCCAGGAAGTACAGATACGCGGTATTTT.

The chain links TRBV19 to TRBJ1-2, with D perhaps matching TRBD1 (6 bases). Per germline, CDR1 LNHDA and CDR2 SQIVND (reference sequence). This CDR3 has 15 residues. Trimming pared 6 bases from V and 7 bases from J, leaving 21 bases between. The CDR3 region is CASSRDGGLSLGYTF. The CDR3 DNA reads as TGTGCCAGTAGCAGAGATGGGGGCCTGTCCCTTGGCTACACCTTC. Looking up the rest from reference TRBV19 and TRBJ1-2 gives the full variable domain: DGGITQSPKYLFRKEGQNVTLSCEQNLNHDAMYWYRQDPGQGLRLIYYSQIVNDFQKGDIAEGYSVSREKKESFPLTVTSAQKNPTAFYLCASSRDGGLSLGYTFGSGTRLTVV.

This clonotype was picked up many times. The chain is built from TRBV4-1 and TRBJ1-5, with D tentatively TRBD1 (6 bases). Germline CDR1 MGHRA, CDR2 YSYEKL. V lost 0 bases to trimming and J lost 1 base, with 13 bases between them. The length of the CDR3 is 17 residues. CDR3 coding DNA: TGCGCCAGCAGCCAAGATAGGACCAGGGGAAGCAATCAGCCCCAGCATTTT. It yields the protein CASSQDRTRGSNQPQHF.

This clonotype showed up many times. The rearrangement uses TRBV7-3 and TRBJ1-1; D is unresolved. Germline values: CDR1 SGHTA, CDR2 FQGTGA. V lost 3 bases and J 0 bases, leaving 5 bases between the germline ends. The CDR3 loop spans 13 amino acids. CDR3 nucleotides: TGTGCCAGCAGCTTCAATGTGAACACTGAAGCTTTCTTT. Translated, it gives CASSFNVNTEAFF.

This clonotype came up many times. The CDR3 reads CASSFKGSGTRYPGELFF. The CDR3 DNA sequence: TGCGCCAGCAGCTTTAAGGGTAGCGGGACGCGCTATCCCGGGGAGCTGTTTTTT. V usage is TRBV5-1 and J usage is TRBJ2-2; 8 positions match TRBD2. Germline values: CDR1 SGHRS, CDR2 YFSETQ. This CDR3 region has 18 residues. J gave up 6 bases and V 2 bases, and 15 bases lay outside the gene matches.

This clonotype has a count of ten or more. J is TRBJ2-2 and V is TRBV19, with D unclear. V lost 3 bases to trimming and J lost 4 bases, with 15 bases between them. The germline gives CDR1 LNHDA, CDR2 SQIVND (reference sequence). There are 16 residues in the CDR3. For the CDR3, the DNA is TGTGCCAGTAGTATTTCCGTGGGATCCATCACCGGGGAGCTGTTTTTT. Translation: CASSISVGSITGELFF.

This clonotype was found many times. The chain recombines TRBV13 with TRBJ2-5, with D hard to call. Deletions cut 5 bases from V and 5 bases from J, with 15 bases between. This CDR3 region has 14 residues. CDR1 PRHDT and CDR2 FYEKMQ come from the germline V gene (reference sequence). CDR3 region: CASSDIGVKETQYF. The CDR3 coding sequence is TGTGCCAGCAGCGACATAGGAGTTAAGGAGACCCAGTACTTC.

The rearrangement links TRBV10-3 to TRBJ2-5, with TRBD2 matching over 11 bases. Germline CDR1 is ENHRY and CDR2 is SYGVKD. The CDR3 totals 15 residues. The junction had 10 bases not matched to a gene; V was cut back by 4 bases and J by 9 bases. The DNA of the CDR3 is TGTGCCATCAGTGCACTAGCGGGAGATGGGGAGGCCCAGTACTTC. Translating gives CAISALAGDGEAQYF.

Comments on this clonotype: In this CDR3 the conserved last residue, phenylalanine or tryptophan, is missing, so a read error is likely. The chain has TRBV29-1 and TRBJ1-1; D perhaps matches TRBD1 (5 bases). The CDR3 runs 12 residues. CDR1 and CDR2 (germline): SQVTM, ANQGSEA. V lost 7 bases, J lost 4 bases, and 13 bases lay in between. The CDR3 nucleotides read TGCAGCGCCTTCCAGGGATTCACTGAAGCTTTCCTT. Translation: CSAFQGFTEAFL.

This clonotype has ten or more counts. The chain joins TRBV5-1 to TRBJ2-5, with a tentative D call TRBD1 (7 bases). The V gene lost 4 bases and the J gene lost 1 base, with 14 bases spanning the gap. The CDR3 runs to 15 residues. Germline V gene data show CDR1 as SGHRS and CDR2 as YFSETQ. Written as DNA, the CDR3 is TGCGCCAGCAGCCGCGGGACAGCGATCCAAGAGACCCAGTACTTC. Its translation: CASSRGTAIQETQYF.

Ten or more counts support this clonotype. The chain carries TRBV20-1 and TRBJ1-2; D remains ambiguous. The germline gives CDR1 DFQATT, CDR2 SNEGSKA (reference sequence). The V gene lost 6 bases and the J gene lost 8 bases, with 16 bases spanning the gap. CDR3 size: 12 residues. CDR3 in DNA: TGCAGTGCGGGTGCTCCCCCCTGGGGCTACACCTTC. Its protein product is CSAGAPPWGYTF.

This clonotype was detected many times. The chain joins TRBV5-1 to TRBJ2-1; 9 nucleotides match TRBD2. CDR1 SGHRS and CDR2 YFSETQ come from the germline V gene. The CDR3 is 15 residues long. The J segment lost 8 bases and the V segment lost 2 bases, leaving 8 bases of the junction unmatched. CDR3 in amino acids: CASSFLGGRADEQFF. CDR3 coding DNA: TGCGCCAGCAGCTTCCTTGGCGGGAGGGCCGATGAGCAGTTCTTC. Using reference TRBV5-1 and TRBJ2-1 for the parts outside the CDR3, the full variable domain is KAGVTQTPRYLIKTRGQQVTLSCSPISGHRSVSWYQQTPGQGLQFLFEYFSETQRNKGNFPGRFSGRQFSNSRSEMNVSTLELGDSALYLCASSFLGGRADEQFFGPGTRLTVL.

The table lists this clonotype with many counts. The rearrangement links TRBV29-1 to TRBJ1-1; possibly TRBD1 for D (5 bases). This CDR3 has 12 amino acids. The V end lost 7 bases, the J end lost 4 bases, and 13 bases lay between the germline ends. CDR1 and CDR2 from the germline V gene are SQVTM and ANQGSEA. The CDR3 region is CSAPGGFTEAFF. The CDR3 coding sequence is TGCAGCGCCCCGGGGGGGTTCACTGAAGCTTTCTTT.

A remark on this clonotype: A much larger clone differs from this one at a single base, so this may be a read error. The V and J genes are TRBV30 and TRBJ1-2; D is unclear. The CDR3 runs to 13 residues. Trimming left V 5 bases short and J 2 bases short, with 12 bases between. CDR1 and CDR2 from the germline V gene are GTSNPN and SVGIG (reference sequence). The CDR3 coding sequence is TGTGCCTGGGGAACCGGGTCGAACTATGGCTACACCTTC. Protein sequence: CAWGTGSNYGYTF. Variable domain in full (rest from reference TRBV30 and TRBJ1-2): SQTIHQWPATLVQPVGSPLSLECTVEGTSNPNLYWYRQAAGRGLQLLFYSVGIGQISSEVPQNLSASRPQDRQFILSSKKLLLSDSGFYLCAWGTGSNYGYTFGSGTRLTVV.

This clonotype was found many times. The chain uses TRBV7-9 and TRBJ2-7; TRBD2 aligns across 7 bases. Germline V gene lookup returns CDR1 SEHNR and CDR2 FQNEAQ (reference sequence). This CDR3 has 14 residues. The V gene end was trimmed by 5 bases and the J gene end by 7 bases; junction bases not matched to a gene: 11. The CDR3 spells CASSPPGPGGEQYF. CDR3 DNA: TGTGCCAGCAGCCCCCCGGGGCCCGGGGGGGAGCAGTACTTC.

In this sample, this clonotype turned up many times. The chain employs TRBV6-2 or TRBV6-3 and TRBJ1-1; unclear D gene. This CDR3 is 12 amino acids long. Germline CDR1 reads MNHEY; CDR2 reads SVGEGT. Trimming removed 0 bases at V and 1 base at J, with 0 bases between. Here the CDR3 reads CASSYSNTEAFF. The DNA for the CDR3 is TGTGCCAGCAGTTACTCGAACACTGAAGCTTTCTTT.

Many counts were recorded for this clonotype. V is TRBV14 and J is TRBJ1-1; D might be TRBD1 (5 bases). Trimming removed 4 bases at V and 7 bases at J, with 10 bases between. Germline V lookup: CDR1 SGHDN, CDR2 FVKESK. The CDR3 loop spans 12 amino acids. The CDR3 is CASSRSGLEAFF. CDR3 nucleotides: TGTGCCAGCAGCCGTTCAGGGCTTGAAGCTTTCTTT.

This clonotype came up a few times. With a much larger clone just one base away, this may be a read error. The chain joins TRBV11-2 to TRBJ1-1, with a possible D match to TRBD1 (5 bases). Germline CDR1 reads SGHAT; CDR2 reads FQNNGV. The CDR3 is 14 residues long. Trimming left V 10 bases short and J 5 bases short, with 20 bases between. The chain's CDR3 is CANSWGPTGTEAFF. The CDR3 nucleotides read TGTGCCAACAGTTGGGGACCCACGGGAACTGAAGCTTTCTTT. Based on the CDR3 plus reference TRBV11-2 and TRBJ1-1, the full variable domain is EAGVAQSPRYKIIEKRQSVAFWCNPISGHATLYWYQQILGQGPKLLIQFQNNGVVDDSQLPKDRFSAERLKGVDSTLKIQPAKLEDSAVYLCANSWGPTGTEAFFGQGTRLTVV.

This clonotype came up many times. J is TRBJ2-7 and V is TRBV5-6, with 8 bases fitting TRBD1. The CDR3 is 14 amino acids. Germline V gene lookup returns CDR1 SGHDT and CDR2 YYEEEE. After removal of 0 bases from V and 3 bases from J, the junction contained 2 bases not matched to a gene. The CDR3 loop is CASSLVTGGYEQYF. The DNA for the CDR3 is TGTGCCAGCAGCTTGGTAACAGGGGGCTACGAGCAGTACTTC.

As to this clonotype: The CDR3 ends on some other residue instead of the conserved phenylalanine or tryptophan, so this is likely a read error. This sequence joins TRBV19 and TRBJ2-1; 14 bases align to TRBD2. Germline V gives CDR1 LNHDA, CDR2 SQIVND (reference sequence). V lost 6 bases to trimming and J lost 6 bases; unmatched junction nucleotides: 4. The CDR3 is made up of 15 amino acids. CDR3 residues: CASRGLAGAGNEQFL. Written as DNA, the CDR3 is TGTGCCAGTAGGGGACTAGCGGGAGCGGGCAATGAGCAGTTCTTA.

At least ten counts were recorded for this clonotype. The CDR3 coding sequence is TGTGCCAGCAGCCAGTGGGAGGGGTTAGAAGGTGAGCAGTTCTTC. It translates to CASSQWEGLEGEQFF. The chain employs TRBV7-6 and TRBJ2-1, with 7 bases aligning to TRBD2. This CDR3 region has 15 residues. Losses at the gene ends were 5 bases for V and 9 bases for J; bases not matched to a gene: 13. Germline-derived CDR1 and CDR2 are SGHVS and FNYEAQ.

Ten or more counts support this clonotype. The chain carries TRBV7-9 and TRBJ2-3, with 7 bases fitting TRBD2. This CDR3 contains 14 residues. CDR1 SEHNR and CDR2 FQNEAQ come from the germline V gene (reference sequence). The junction had 9 bases not matched to a gene; V was cut back by 8 bases and J by 4 bases. The CDR3 bases are TGTGCCAGCTCCGGGGGAGGGGCCTCAGATACGCAGTATTTT. Its protein product is CASSGGGASDTQYF.

At least ten counts were recorded for this clonotype. The chain couples TRBV29-1 to TRBJ2-5, with 9 nucleotides matching TRBD1. This CDR3 contains 18 residues. Germline V gene data show CDR1 as SQVTM and CDR2 as ANQGSEA. J gave up 1 base and V 1 base, and 13 bases lay outside the gene matches. The CDR3 nucleotides are TGCAGCGTTGAAGTGGGACAGGGACGGGTAGGGGCCCAAGAGACCCAGTACTTC. Encoded protein: CSVEVGQGRVGAQETQYF.

This clonotype was counted ten times or more. This chain uses TRBV29-1 with TRBJ2-1, with a possible D match to TRBD1 (5 bases). Trimming left V 7 bases short and J 3 bases short, with 7 bases between. CDR1 SQVTM and CDR2 ANQGSEA come from the germline V gene. The CDR3 covers 11 residues. CDR3 DNA: TGCAGCGGCGACAGCTACAATGAGCAGTTCTTC. Translated: CSGDSYNEQFF.

This clonotype has at least ten counts. J is TRBJ2-7 and V is TRBV7-9, with no clear D. CDR1 is SEHNR, CDR2 FQNEAQ, per germline (reference sequence). The CDR3 extends over 13 amino acids. Between the trimmed V and J ends, which lost 0 bases and 2 bases, there was a span of 5 bases. CDR3: CASSLAVPYEQYF. The CDR3 DNA reads TGTGCCAGCAGCTTAGCAGTCCCCTACGAGCAGTACTTC. The full variable domain, with the rest looked up from reference TRBV7-9 and TRBJ2-7, is DTGVSQNPRHKITKRGQNVTFRCDPISEHNRLYWYRQTLGQGPEFLTYFQNEAQLEKSRLLSDRFSAERPKGSFSTLEIQRTEQGDSAMYLCASSLAVPYEQYFGPGTRLTVT.

This clonotype was counted ten times or more. The chain couples TRBV5-1 to TRBJ2-7, with D unclear. This CDR3 has 15 amino acids. Between the trimmed V and J ends, which lost 0 bases and 0 bases, there was a span of 10 bases. CDR1 and CDR2 from the germline V gene are SGHRS and YFSETQ. Here the CDR3 reads CASSLEQASSYEQYF. The CDR3 DNA is TGCGCCAGCAGCTTGGAGCAAGCCAGCTCCTACGAGCAGTACTTC.